This entry lists 24 T cell receptor beta chains sequenced from one sample in a study of T-cell memory formation after mild COVID-19. Via MiXCR, TCRdb re-called the 5' RACE reads, giving one row per CDR3 protein. The sample consists of just under 550,000 distinct CDR3 sequences, just over 20% of them appearing once. The source material was PBMCs or a T cell subset sorted from them (not recorded which). All receptors derive from an adult woman who had mild COVID-19 (a few samples of this study predate the infection). Cell type and time point are not known.

This clonotype has a handful of counts. The V gene is TRBV12-3 or TRBV12-4, the J gene TRBJ2-3, with D perhaps TRBD2 (7 bases). The CDR3 has 13 residues. The V gene lost 6 bases and the J gene lost 5 bases, with 12 bases spanning the gap. CDR3 sequence reads: CASSRGGVDTQYF. CDR3 coding DNA: TGTGCCAGCAGCCGAGGGGGGGTAGATACGCAGTATTTT.

This clonotype was seen a handful of times. The chain joins TRBV6-5 to TRBJ2-3, with 8 bases identical to TRBD2. This CDR3 is 15 amino acids long. Germline trimming cut 6 bases from V and 5 bases from J; bases unmatched to any gene: 10. Germline assignment: CDR1 MNHEY and CDR2 SVGAGI. The CDR3 loop reads CASRLSGLVIDTQYF. Written as DNA, the CDR3 is TGTGCCAGCAGACTCTCGGGACTAGTCATAGATACGCAGTATTTT.

The rearrangement joins TRBV5-1 to TRBJ1-2; 7 nucleotides agree with TRBD1. V lost 2 bases and J lost 0; bases outside the gene matches: 10. Germline V gene lookup returns CDR1 SGHRS and CDR2 YFSETQ. The CDR3 sequence is 17 residues long. In nucleotides, the CDR3 is TGCGCCAGCAGCTTACGTGGTGGGACAGATACTAACTATGGCTACACCTTC. Its protein product is CASSLRGGTDTNYGYTF. The entire variable domain, with the rest obtained from reference TRBV5-1 and TRBJ1-2, is as follows: KAGVTQTPRYLIKTRGQQVTLSCSPISGHRSVSWYQQTPGQGLQFLFEYFSETQRNKGNFPGRFSGRQFSNSRSEMNVSTLELGDSALYLCASSLRGGTDTNYGYTFGSGTRLTVV.

This clonotype has more than one count but fewer than ten. The rearrangement joins TRBV4-3 to TRBJ2-3; TRBD2 agrees at 12 bases. There are 18 residues in the CDR3. V shed 0 bases, J shed 1 base, and the junction held 5 bases outside the gene matches. The germline V gene has CDR1 LGHNA and CDR2 YSLEER. CDR3 region: CASSQDLLAGGGTDTQYF. The CDR3 DNA is TGCGCCAGCAGCCAAGATCTACTAGCGGGAGGTGGCACAGATACGCAGTATTTT.

In DNA form, the CDR3 reads TGTGCCAGCAGTTGGGACTTTGACAGGGGGGACTATGGCTACACCTTC. This sequence encodes CASSWDFDRGDYGYTF. The V call is TRBV12-3 or TRBV12-4, the J call TRBJ1-2; TRBD1 aligns across 9 bases. This CDR3 spans 16 amino acids. V lost 4 bases to trimming and J lost 3 bases; unmatched junction nucleotides: 9.

The V gene is TRBV12-3 or TRBV12-4, the J gene TRBJ2-7; tentatively, D is TRBD2 (6 bases). There are 14 residues in the CDR3. Trimming pared 7 bases from V and 0 bases from J, leaving 13 bases between. The CDR3 DNA reads as TGTGCCAGCACTTCTGGAGGGGTCTCCTACGAGCAGTACTTC. Protein product: CASTSGGVSYEQYF.

This clonotype was observed a few times. The chain carries TRBV20-1 and TRBJ2-3, with D possibly matching TRBD1 (6 bases). Trimming pared 4 bases from V and 3 bases from J, leaving 11 bases between. Looked up from germline, CDR1 is DFQATT and CDR2 is SNEGSKA (reference sequence). There are 13 residues in the CDR3. Here the CDR3 reads CSAKAQGTDTQYF. CDR3 in DNA: TGCAGTGCTAAGGCTCAGGGGACAGATACGCAGTATTTT.

This chain uses TRBV20-1 with TRBJ1-2; D uncertain. V lost 6 bases and J 1 base, leaving 12 bases between the germline ends. The length of the CDR3 is 13 residues. Germline values: CDR1 DFQATT, CDR2 SNEGSKA (reference sequence). CDR3 DNA: TGCAGTGCCGGGCCATCGGGTAACTATGGCTACACCTTC. Translated, it gives CSAGPSGNYGYTF.

In DNA form, the CDR3 reads TGTGCCTGGAGACCCAGGGGCCTAGCGGGACTTGAGACCCAGTACTTC. This translates into CAWRPRGLAGLETQYF. The chain recombines TRBV30 with TRBJ2-5, with TRBD2 matching 9 bases. The CDR3 runs 16 residues. Germline-derived CDR1 and CDR2 are GTSNPN and SVGIG (reference sequence). Trimming cost V 3 bases and J 5 bases; bases outside gene matches: 13.

This clonotype was observed a few times. This rearrangement joins TRBV4-3 to TRBJ2-5; 7 bases are a match to TRBD2. The CDR3 extends over 15 amino acids. CDR1 is LGHNA and CDR2 is YSLEER in the germline V gene. V shed 2 bases and J 4 bases; nucleotides not matched to a gene: 7. The CDR3 loop reads CASSQIRGDRETQYF. The CDR3 DNA is TGCGCCAGCAGCCAAATCCGGGGGGATCGAGAGACCCAGTACTTC.

This clonotype was seen only a few times. The rearrangement joins TRBV5-1 to TRBJ1-2; 7 nucleotides match TRBD1. V was pared by 3 bases and J by 4 bases, with 6 bases of the junction left unmatched. CDR3 size: 14 residues. Per the germline V gene, CDR1 is SGHRS and CDR2 is YFSETQ. CDR3 DNA sequence: TGCGCCAGCAGCTCCCCGGGACAGAGCTATGGCTACACCTTC. This codes for CASSSPGQSYGYTF.

This clonotype was observed a handful of times. V is TRBV15 and J is TRBJ2-5, with 10 bases matching TRBD2. The CDR3 sequence is 17 residues long. Trimming removed 2 bases from V and 2 bases from J; junction bases left unmatched: 8. From germline, CDR1 is LNHNV and CDR2 YYDKDF (reference sequence). CDR3 protein: CATSRSQGLAPQETQYF. The DNA of the CDR3 is TGTGCCACCAGCAGATCCCAGGGACTAGCGCCTCAAGAGACCCAGTACTTC. The whole variable domain, remainder taken from reference TRBV15 and TRBJ2-5, is DAMVIQNPRYQVTQFGKPVTLSCSQTLNHNVMYWYQQKSSQAPKLLFHYYDKDFNNEADTPDNFQSRRPNTSFCFLDIRSPGLGDTAMYLCATSRSQGLAPQETQYFGPGTRLLVL.

This clonotype was counted a few times. The chain carries TRBV20-1 and TRBJ1-4; 9 nucleotides line up with TRBD1. Germline lookup yields CDR1 DFQATT and CDR2 SNEGSKA (reference sequence). V dropped 2 bases and J dropped 4; count of bases not matched to a gene: 5. The CDR3 length is 15 residues. In DNA, the CDR3 is TGCAGTGCTAGAAACACAGGGGGCCTTAATGAAAAACTGTTTTTT. Amino acids: CSARNTGGLNEKLFF.

The table lists this clonotype with a few counts. The DNA for the CDR3 is TGTGCCAGCAGCCAAACAGGGATCGGTCAGCCCCAGCATTTT. Translating gives CASSQTGIGQPQHF. The V and J genes are TRBV3-1 and TRBJ1-5, with a tentative D call TRBD1 (6 bases). Germline values: CDR1 LGHDT, CDR2 YNNKEL (reference sequence). V shed 2 bases and J shed 6 bases, with 11 bases lying between them. This CDR3 contains 14 residues.

This clonotype was counted between two and nine times. The chain combines TRBV29-1 with TRBJ2-7; 7 bases line up with TRBD1. Germline V CDR1 and CDR2: SQVTM, ANQGSEA. V trimming: 0 bases; J trimming: 7 bases; junction bases outside the gene matches: 12. The CDR3 spans 15 residues. This chain's CDR3 is CSVEDPTGSTGEQYF. The CDR3 DNA sequence: TGCAGCGTTGAAGATCCGACAGGGAGTACGGGGGAGCAGTACTTC.

There are a few counts of this clonotype. The V and J genes are TRBV9 and TRBJ2-2; D gene uncertain. With 0 bases removed from V and 7 bases from J, the gap between germline ends came to 7 bases. The CDR3 runs 13 residues. From germline, CDR1 is SGDLS and CDR2 YYNGEE. Written as DNA, the CDR3 is TGTGCCAGCAGCGTAGTGGGAATCGGGGAGCTGTTTTTT. Encoded protein: CASSVVGIGELFF.

V is TRBV19 and J is TRBJ2-2; TRBD1 matches at 8 bases. The CDR3 sequence is 16 residues long. Germline V gene sequence: CDR1 LNHDA, CDR2 SQIVND (reference sequence). Trimming cost V 5 bases and J 2 bases; bases outside gene matches: 7. In DNA form, the CDR3 reads TGTGCCAGTAGTTTGGCAGGGGGCTTAAACACCGGGGAGCTGTTTTTT. It encodes CASSLAGGLNTGELFF.

The genes are TRBV29-1 and TRBJ2-3; D not resolved. V lost 3 bases and J lost 2, with 6 bases in between. Germline V CDR1 and CDR2: SQVTM, ANQGSEA. The CDR3 covers 12 residues. CDR3 amino acids: CSVEQDTDTQYF. The CDR3 DNA sequence: TGCAGCGTTGAGCAGGACACAGATACGCAGTATTTT.

This chain links TRBV2 with TRBJ1-2; D unclear. This CDR3 is built from 15 residues. Germline assignment: CDR1 SNHLY and CDR2 FYNNEI. With 3 bases removed from V and 6 bases from J, the gap between germline ends came to 17 bases. The CDR3 is CASSEAPIVPHGYTF. Written as DNA, the CDR3 is TGTGCCAGCAGTGAGGCCCCTATTGTACCCCATGGCTACACCTTC.

CDR3: CATAVASSYEQYF. CDR3 in DNA: TGTGCCACCGCTGTGGCCAGCTCCTACGAGCAGTACTTC. This chain joins TRBV15 and TRBJ2-7; D not certain. The CDR3 runs to 13 residues. The germline gives CDR1 LNHNV, CDR2 YYDKDF (reference sequence). The germline V and J ends were trimmed by 8 bases and 0 bases, with 11 bases remaining between them.

The chain has TRBV20-1 and TRBJ2-1, with 9 nucleotides matching TRBD2. In germline, CDR1 is DFQATT, CDR2 SNEGSKA (reference sequence). After removal of 0 bases from V and 0 bases from J, the junction contained 12 bases not matched to a gene. The length of the CDR3 is 19 residues. The CDR3 reads CSARDLSLAGHISYNEQFF. Here the CDR3 DNA reads TGCAGTGCTAGAGATCTCAGTCTAGCGGGACATATCTCCTACAATGAGCAGTTCTTC.

At least ten counts were recorded for this clonotype. CDR3 residues: CASSDDKKQFF. The CDR3 DNA is TGTGCCAGCTCAGACGACAAGAAGCAGTTCTTC. This chain connects TRBV25-1 to TRBJ2-1; unclear D gene. Trimming took off 8 bases at V and 11 bases at J, with 13 bases between the two ends. This CDR3 region has 11 residues. CDR1 is MGHDK and CDR2 is SYGVNS in the germline V gene. The full variable domain, its missing parts supplied by reference TRBV25-1 and TRBJ2-1, is EADIYQTPRYLVIGTGKKITLECSQTMGHDKMYWYQQDPGMELHLIHYSYGVNSTEKGDLSSESTVSRIRTEHFPLTLESARPSHTSQYLCASSDDKKQFFGPGTRLTVL.

The rearrangement links TRBV4-3 to TRBJ2-1, with D unresolved. The germline gives CDR1 LGHNA, CDR2 YSLEER. This CDR3 region has 11 residues. V lost 0 bases and J 12 bases, leaving 6 bases between the germline ends. In DNA form, the CDR3 reads TGCGCCAGCAGCCAAGAAGGTAGGCAGTTCTTC. It yields the protein CASSQEGRQFF.

The gene calls are TRBV2 and TRBJ1-6; D is possibly TRBD1 (6 bases). Between the trimmed V and J ends, which lost 6 bases and 2 bases, there was a span of 11 bases. This CDR3 is built from 15 residues. From germline, CDR1 is SNHLY and CDR2 FYNNEI. The DNA of the CDR3 is TGTGCCAGCAGAGAGGACAGCCCCTATAATTCACCCCTCCACTTT. Its translation is CASREDSPYNSPLHF.